This T cell receptor (beta chain) was documented in a study of T cell changes during pregnancy in multiple sclerosis. Sequencing used immunoSEQ multiplex PCR; TCRdb keeps in-frame clones, though not all of them. The sample records about 76,000 clones, roughly 93% being singletons. Trimming pared 6 bases from V and 5 bases from J, leaving 14 bases between. Looked up from germline, CDR1 is ENHRY and CDR2 is SYGVKD. This CDR3 has 14 amino acids. The V gene is TRBV10-3, the J gene TRBJ1-5; the D is unclear. The sample in question was peripheral blood, obtained in the second trimester of pregnancy. The receptor was isolated from a female donor with multiple sclerosis, enrolled in a pregnancy study. CDR3 loop: CAISPHPTDQPQHF. The CDR3 DNA is TGTGCCATCAGCCCCCATCCTACAGATCAGCCCCAGCATTTT.